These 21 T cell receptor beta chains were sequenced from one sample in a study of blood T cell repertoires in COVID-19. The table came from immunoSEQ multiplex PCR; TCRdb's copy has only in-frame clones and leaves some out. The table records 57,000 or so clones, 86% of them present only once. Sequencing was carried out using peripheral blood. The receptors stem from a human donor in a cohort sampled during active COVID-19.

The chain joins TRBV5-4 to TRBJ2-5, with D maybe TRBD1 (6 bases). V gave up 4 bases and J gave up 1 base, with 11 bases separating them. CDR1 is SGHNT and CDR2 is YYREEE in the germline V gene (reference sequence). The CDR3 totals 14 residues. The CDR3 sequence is CASSAGQFQETQYF. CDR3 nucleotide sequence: TGTGCCAGCAGCGCTGGACAGTTCCAAGAGACCCAGTACTTC.

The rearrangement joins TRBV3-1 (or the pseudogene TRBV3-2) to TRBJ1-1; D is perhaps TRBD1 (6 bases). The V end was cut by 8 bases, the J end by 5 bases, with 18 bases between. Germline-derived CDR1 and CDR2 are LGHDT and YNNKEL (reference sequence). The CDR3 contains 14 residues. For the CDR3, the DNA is TGTGCCAGCGGGAAAACAGGGTATCGGACTGAAGCTTTCTTT. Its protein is CASGKTGYRTEAFF.

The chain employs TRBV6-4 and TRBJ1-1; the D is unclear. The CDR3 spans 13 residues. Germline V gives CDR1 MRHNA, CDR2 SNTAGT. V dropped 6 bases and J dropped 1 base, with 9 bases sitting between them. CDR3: CASRRRENTEAFF. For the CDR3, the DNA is TGTGCCAGCAGAAGACGGGAGAACACTGAAGCTTTCTTT.

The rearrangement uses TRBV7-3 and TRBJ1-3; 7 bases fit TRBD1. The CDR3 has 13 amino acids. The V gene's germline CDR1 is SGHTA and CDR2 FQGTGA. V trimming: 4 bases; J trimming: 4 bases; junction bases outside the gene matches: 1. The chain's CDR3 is CASSSDRGNTIYF. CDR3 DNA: TGTGCCAGCAGCTCGGACAGGGGAAACACCATATATTTT.

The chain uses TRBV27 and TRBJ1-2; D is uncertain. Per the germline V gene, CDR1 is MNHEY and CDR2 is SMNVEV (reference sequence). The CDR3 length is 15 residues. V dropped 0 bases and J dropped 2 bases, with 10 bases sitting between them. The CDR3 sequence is CASSLSGSRNYGYTF. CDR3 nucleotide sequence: TGTGCCAGCAGTTTATCCGGGTCTCGGAACTATGGCTACACCTTC.

CDR3 DNA sequence: TGTGCCAGCAGCGTACTCGACAGGGGCAGAGATGGCTACACCTTC. Amino acids: CASSVLDRGRDGYTF. The V gene is TRBV9, the J gene TRBJ1-2, with 8 bases aligning to TRBD1. V gave up 1 base and J gave up 6 bases; unmatched junction bases: 8. The CDR3 is made up of 15 amino acids. Germline V gene data show CDR1 as SGDLS and CDR2 as YYNGEE.

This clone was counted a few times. CDR3 sequence: CAWISFTEPMNTEAFF. Written as DNA, the CDR3 is TGTGCCTGGATCTCCTTTACGGAGCCCATGAACACTGAAGCTTTCTTT. This rearrangement joins TRBV30 to TRBJ1-1; D unresolved. CDR1 and CDR2 (germline): GTSNPN, SVGIG (reference sequence). There are 16 residues in the CDR3. The V end lost 4 bases, the J end lost 0 bases, and 18 bases lay between the germline ends.

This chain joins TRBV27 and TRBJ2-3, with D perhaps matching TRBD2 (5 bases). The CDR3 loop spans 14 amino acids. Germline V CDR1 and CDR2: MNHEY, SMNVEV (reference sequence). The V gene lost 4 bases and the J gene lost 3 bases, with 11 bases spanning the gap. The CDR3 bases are TGTGCCAGCAGTTACGGCGCGGGTACAGATACGCAGTATTTT. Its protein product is CASSYGAGTDTQYF.

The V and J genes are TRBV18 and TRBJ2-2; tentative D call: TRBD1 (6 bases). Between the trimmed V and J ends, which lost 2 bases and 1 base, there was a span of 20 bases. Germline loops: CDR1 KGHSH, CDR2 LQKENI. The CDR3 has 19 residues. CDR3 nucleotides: TGTGCCAGCTCACCATACGATACCCCCAGGGGTCGGAACACCGGGGAGCTGTTTTTT. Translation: CASSPYDTPRGRNTGELFF.

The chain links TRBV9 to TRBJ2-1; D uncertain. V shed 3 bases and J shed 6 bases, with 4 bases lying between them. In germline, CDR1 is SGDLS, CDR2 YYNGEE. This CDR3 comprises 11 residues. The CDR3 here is CASSAGNEQFF. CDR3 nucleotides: TGTGCCAGCAGCGCCGGCAATGAGCAGTTCTTC.

The CDR3 sequence is CASSVAGTSGTYTDTQYF. The CDR3 DNA follows: TGTGCCAGCAGCGTAGCGGGGACTAGCGGGACATACACAGATACGCAGTATTTT. The V gene is TRBV9, the J gene TRBJ2-3; 13 bases match TRBD2. V gave up 0 bases and J gave up 2 bases; unmatched junction bases: 6. Per germline, CDR1 SGDLS and CDR2 YYNGEE. This CDR3 has 18 amino acids.

The CDR3 spells CASSERWAYLTNTEAFF. The CDR3 DNA reads as TGTGCCAGCAGTGAAAGATGGGCCTACCTAACGAACACTGAAGCTTTCTTT. The chain has TRBV6-1 and TRBJ1-1; D not resolved. Looked up from germline, CDR1 is MNHNS and CDR2 is SASEGT. V was pared by 2 bases and J by 1 base, with 17 bases between. CDR3 size: 17 residues.

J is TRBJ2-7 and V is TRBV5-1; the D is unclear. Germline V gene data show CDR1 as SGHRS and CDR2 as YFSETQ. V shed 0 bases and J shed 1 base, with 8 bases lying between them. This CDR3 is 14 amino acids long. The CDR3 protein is CASSLDSPSYEQYF. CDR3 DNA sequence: TGCGCCAGCAGCTTGGATAGCCCATCCTACGAGCAGTACTTC.

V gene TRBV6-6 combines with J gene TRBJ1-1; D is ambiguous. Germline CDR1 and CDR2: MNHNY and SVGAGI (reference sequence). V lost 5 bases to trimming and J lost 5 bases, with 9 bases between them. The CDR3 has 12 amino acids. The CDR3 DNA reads TGTGCCAGCAGTGCCGTGAGAACTGAAGCTTTCTTT. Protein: CASSAVRTEAFF.

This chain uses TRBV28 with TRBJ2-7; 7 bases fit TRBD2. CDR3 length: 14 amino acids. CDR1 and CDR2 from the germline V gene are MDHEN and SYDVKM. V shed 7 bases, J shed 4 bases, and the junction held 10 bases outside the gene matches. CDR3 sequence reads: CASTTAGSHYEQYF. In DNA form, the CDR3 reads TGTGCCAGCACTACAGCGGGATCCCATTACGAGCAGTACTTC.

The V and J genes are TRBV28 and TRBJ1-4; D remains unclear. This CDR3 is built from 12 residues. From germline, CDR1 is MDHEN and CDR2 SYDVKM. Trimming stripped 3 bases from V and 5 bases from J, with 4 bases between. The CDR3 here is CASSLLNEKLFF. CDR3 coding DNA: TGTGCCAGCAGTTTGCTAAATGAAAAACTGTTTTTT.

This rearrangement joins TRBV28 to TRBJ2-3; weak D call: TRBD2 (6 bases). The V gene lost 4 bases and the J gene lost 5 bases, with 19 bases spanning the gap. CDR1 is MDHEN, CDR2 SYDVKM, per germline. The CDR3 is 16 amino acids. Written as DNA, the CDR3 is TGTGCCAGCAGTTCCCAAACTGCCGGACTACAAGATACGCAGTATTTT. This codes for CASSSQTAGLQDTQYF.

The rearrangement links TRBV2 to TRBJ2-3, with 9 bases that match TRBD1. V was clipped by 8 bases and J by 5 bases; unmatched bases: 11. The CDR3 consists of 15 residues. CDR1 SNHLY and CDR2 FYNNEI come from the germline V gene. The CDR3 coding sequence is TGTGCCAGCGGGCCGCGGACAGGGGCGGTAGATACGCAGTATTTT. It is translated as CASGPRTGAVDTQYF.

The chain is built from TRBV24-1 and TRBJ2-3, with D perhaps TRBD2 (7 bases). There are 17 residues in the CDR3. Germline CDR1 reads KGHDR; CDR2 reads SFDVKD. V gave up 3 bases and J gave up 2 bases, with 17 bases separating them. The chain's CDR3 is CATSDGGAGTTTDTQYF. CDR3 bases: TGTGCCACCAGTGATGGGGGGGCCGGGACAACCACAGATACGCAGTATTTT.

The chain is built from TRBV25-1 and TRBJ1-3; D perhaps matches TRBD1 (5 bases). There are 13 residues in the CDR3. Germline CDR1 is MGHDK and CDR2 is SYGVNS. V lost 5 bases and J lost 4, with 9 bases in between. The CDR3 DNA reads TGTGCCAGCAGTCCCCCAGGGGGAAACACCATATATTTT. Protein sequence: CASSPPGGNTIYF.

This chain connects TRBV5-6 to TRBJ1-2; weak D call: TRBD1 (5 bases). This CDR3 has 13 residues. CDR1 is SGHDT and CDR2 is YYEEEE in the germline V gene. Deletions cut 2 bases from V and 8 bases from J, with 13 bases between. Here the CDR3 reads CASSLMAGRGYTF. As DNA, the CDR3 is TGTGCCAGCAGCTTAATGGCAGGGCGAGGCTACACCTTC.